These 27 T cell receptor beta chains share one sample of origin, sequenced in a study of CD8+ T cells in alopecia areata (dated 2018 in TCRdb). The method behind the library was the immunoSEQ multiplex PCR assay. To provide template for TCR sequencing, every sample had RNA extracted and reverse transcribed into cDNA. TCRdb took over this immuneACCESS table, retaining in-frame rearrangements with V and J assigned. Such tables are incomplete; in checked studies, under half of the missing clones stem from an unresolved V gene, and the remainder is unexplained. The sample includes a few hundred thousand clones, with around two fifths observed a single time. Together, the top ten hold just under 0.5% of the sample. What the treatment or condition label conveys for this sample: oral pan-JAK inhibitor, 5-10 mg twice daily. Sequencing was performed on CD4+ T cells sorted from blood, taken at roughly week 30, from a patient treated with tofacitinib. The receptor set was obtained from a human donor with alopecia areata.

The V call is TRBV9, the J call TRBJ2-3; D gene ambiguous. V was clipped by 4 bases and J by 4 bases, with 13 bases between them. This CDR3 is built from 14 residues. Looked up from germline, CDR1 is SGDLS and CDR2 is YYNGEE. DNA for the CDR3: TGTGCCAGCAGCCCGGGCCCTCGCGCAGATACGCAGTATTTT. Its protein product is CASSPGPRADTQYF.

This clone has only a few counts. V usage is TRBV11-1 and J usage is TRBJ2-5, with 8 bases that match TRBD2. V gave up 2 bases and J gave up 3 bases; unmatched junction bases: 5. The CDR3 is made up of 15 amino acids. Per the germline V gene, CDR1 is SGHAT and CDR2 is FQDESV (reference sequence). The CDR3 DNA is TGTGCCAGCAGCTTAATGGGACTAGTAAAAGAGACCCAGTACTTC. The encoded protein is CASSLMGLVKETQYF.

This clone was counted between two and nine times. The rearrangement links TRBV6-5 to TRBJ2-1; D is perhaps TRBD1 or TRBD2 (5 bases each). The V and J ends lost 0 bases and 8 bases respectively, with 11 bases between them. Germline assignment: CDR1 MNHEY and CDR2 SVGAGI. CDR3 length: 14 amino acids. As DNA, the CDR3 is TGTGCCAGCAGTTACTCGTCGTGGGGGTATGAGCAGTTCTTC. Translation gives CASSYSSWGYEQFF.

In regard to this clone: The same CDR3 can be traced to other DNA sequences in this sample. The chain combines TRBV14 with TRBJ1-1, with a tentative D call TRBD1 (5 bases). There are 14 residues in the CDR3. Germline V lookup: CDR1 SGHDN, CDR2 FVKESK. Trimming cost V 4 bases and J 0 bases, with 9 bases left between them. CDR3 in DNA: TGTGCCAGCAGCCGCCCAGGGTTGAACACTGAAGCTTTCTTT. It yields the protein CASSRPGLNTEAFF.

This clone was recorded a few times. V is TRBV20-1 and J is TRBJ2-7; D is ambiguous. The CDR3 is made up of 11 amino acids. In germline, CDR1 is DFQATT, CDR2 SNEGSKA (reference sequence). The V gene lost 5 bases and the J gene lost 3 bases, with 8 bases spanning the gap. The DNA for the CDR3 is TGCAGTGCTTCTCCAGACTACGAGCAGTACTTC. Protein: CSASPDYEQYF.

A few counts support this clone. The chain joins TRBV11-2 to TRBJ2-3; D uncertain. Germline-derived CDR1 and CDR2 are SGHAT and FQNNGV. This CDR3 contains 11 residues. Between the trimmed V and J ends, which lost 5 bases and 8 bases, there was a span of 8 bases. The chain's CDR3 is CASSPQTTQYF. The CDR3 DNA reads as TGTGCCAGCAGCCCCCAAACTACGCAGTATTTT. Full variable domain (rest looked up from reference TRBV11-2 and TRBJ2-3): EAGVAQSPRYKIIEKRQSVAFWCNPISGHATLYWYQQILGQGPKLLIQFQNNGVVDDSQLPKDRFSAERLKGVDSTLKIQPAKLEDSAVYLCASSPQTTQYFGPGTRLTVL.

The rearrangement links TRBV2 to TRBJ1-2; D is ambiguous. Trimming took 3 bases from V and 0 from J, leaving 8 bases between them. The V gene's germline CDR1 is SNHLY and CDR2 FYNNEI. The CDR3 sequence is 14 residues long. The CDR3 region is CASSEADTNYGYTF. The CDR3 coding sequence is TGTGCCAGCAGTGAGGCAGATACTAACTATGGCTACACCTTC.

This chain uses TRBV6-5 with TRBJ2-7; 8 positions agree with TRBD1. V lost 5 bases, J lost 2 bases, and 5 bases stayed unmatched. The germline CDR1 and CDR2 sequences are MNHEY and SVGAGI. The CDR3 is 14 amino acids. CDR3 bases: TGTGCCAGCAGTCGACAGGGGAACCCCTACGAGCAGTACTTC. Residues: CASSRQGNPYEQYF.

This clone has more than one count but fewer than ten. This sequence joins TRBV30 and TRBJ2-1, with a tentative D call TRBD1 (6 bases). With 0 bases removed from V and 10 bases from J, the gap between germline ends came to 10 bases. Germline V gene sequence: CDR1 GTSNPN, CDR2 SVGIG (reference sequence). The CDR3 has 12 residues. The CDR3 region is CAWSVSGTEQFF. The CDR3 DNA follows: TGTGCCTGGAGTGTATCGGGGACAGAGCAGTTCTTC.

Many counts were recorded for this clone. The V and J genes are TRBV7-9 and TRBJ1-1, with D tentatively TRBD1 (6 bases). This CDR3 is built from 14 residues. Germline CDR1 is SEHNR and CDR2 is FQNEAQ (reference sequence). V dropped 4 bases and J dropped 3 bases, with 12 bases sitting between them. The CDR3, as DNA: TGTGCCAGCAGCTCGCCGACAGGTGACACTGAAGCTTTCTTT. It specifies CASSSPTGDTEAFF. Based on the CDR3 plus reference TRBV7-9 and TRBJ1-1, the full variable domain is DTGVSQNPRHKITKRGQNVTFRCDPISEHNRLYWYRQTLGQGPEFLTYFQNEAQLEKSRLLSDRFSAERPKGSFSTLEIQRTEQGDSAMYLCASSSPTGDTEAFFGQGTRLTVV.

This clone was seen once. This rearrangement joins TRBV5-1 to TRBJ2-2; 8 bases line up with TRBD2. CDR1 and CDR2 from the germline V gene are SGHRS and YFSETQ. This CDR3 has 15 residues. With V trimmed by 1 base and J by 4 bases, 3 bases remained unmatched. The CDR3 DNA reads TGCGCCAGCAGCTTGACCGGGAGGGCCACCGGGGAGCTGTTTTTT. Amino acids: CASSLTGRATGELFF.

This clone has only a few counts. The chain uses TRBV21-1 and TRBJ2-1; the table assigns TRBD2, which was not confirmed against the DNA. TRBV21-1 is a documented pseudogene. The CDR3 extends over 16 amino acids. For the CDR3, the DNA is TGTGCCAGCAACAAAGGGGGGAGCGGGAGCCACAATGAGCAGTTCTTC. Encoded protein: CASNKGGSGSHNEQFF.

The J gene is TRBJ2-2, the V gene TRBV18, with D perhaps TRBD1 (6 bases). The CDR3 contains 14 residues. The germline CDR1 and CDR2 sequences are KGHSH and LQKENI. Trimming removed 6 bases from V and 2 bases from J, with 10 bases in between. The CDR3 region has the DNA TGTGCCAGCTCTCGGACAGCCAACACCGGGGAGCTGTTTTTT. Encoded protein: CASSRTANTGELFF.

The J gene is TRBJ1-1, the V gene TRBV2, with 7 bases fitting TRBD1. Germline lookup yields CDR1 SNHLY and CDR2 FYNNEI. The CDR3 extends over 14 amino acids. The ends lost 5 bases at V and 2 bases at J; junction bases unmatched: 5. CDR3 in DNA: TGTGCCAGCAGTCAGGACAGGAGTAACACTGAAGCTTTCTTT. It translates to CASSQDRSNTEAFF.

CDR3 DNA sequence: TGTGCCAGCAGTTACCCCACAGGGGCATACACCTTC. Translated: CASSYPTGAYTF. V is TRBV6-5 and J is TRBJ1-2; TRBD1 agrees at 7 bases. In germline, CDR1 is MNHEY, CDR2 SVGAGI. The CDR3 spans 12 residues. V lost 2 bases and J lost 11; bases outside the gene matches: 5.

The chain is built from TRBV5-1 and TRBJ1-1, with D unresolved. In germline, CDR1 is SGHRS, CDR2 YFSETQ. The CDR3 contains 13 residues. Deletions cut 3 bases from V and 8 bases from J, with 14 bases between. Here the CDR3 DNA reads TGCGCCAGCAGCTGGGAGGGAAGGTCGGAAGCTTTCTTT. This encodes CASSWEGRSEAFF.

This clone turned up a few times. The same CDR3 arises from other DNA sequences in this sample as well. The rearrangement joins TRBV5-1 to TRBJ2-3; D perhaps matches TRBD2 (5 bases). There are 14 residues in the CDR3. Trimming took off 0 bases at V and 6 bases at J, with 11 bases between the two ends. The V gene's germline CDR1 is SGHRS and CDR2 YFSETQ. CDR3 amino acids: CASSLVSGSDTQYF. The CDR3 coding sequence is TGCGCCAGCAGCTTGGTTTCGGGGTCGGATACGCAGTATTTT.

This clone was seen only a few times. The chain uses TRBV6-6 and TRBJ2-5; tentatively, D is TRBD2 (5 bases). From germline, CDR1 is MNHNY and CDR2 SVGAGI (reference sequence). Trimming took off 5 bases at V and 4 bases at J, with 11 bases between the two ends. This CDR3 is 13 amino acids long. Here the CDR3 DNA reads TGTGCCAGCAGTCCCGGGAATCCAGAGACCCAGTACTTC. Its protein product is CASSPGNPETQYF.

V usage is TRBV6-5 and J usage is TRBJ2-3, with D unclear. V was cut by 5 bases and J by 3 bases, with 12 bases left in between. The CDR3 covers 14 residues. Looked up from germline, CDR1 is MNHEY and CDR2 is SVGAGI. In DNA form, the CDR3 reads TGTGCCAGCAGTGCAACAACCAGTACAGATACGCAGTATTTT. Translated, it gives CASSATTSTDTQYF.

The chain joins TRBV6-6 to TRBJ1-1; tentative D call: TRBD1 (5 bases). Trimming removed 6 bases at V and 2 bases at J, with 10 bases between. Germline CDR1 and CDR2: MNHNY and SVGAGI (reference sequence). CDR3 length: 13 amino acids. CDR3 sequence: CASSQGENTEAFF. The CDR3 nucleotides read TGTGCCAGCAGCCAAGGGGAAAACACTGAAGCTTTCTTT.

In nucleotides, the CDR3 is TGCAGCTCCTGGACAGGGCGAGAGAGGGGCTACACCTTC. It yields the protein CSSWTGRERGYTF. The gene calls are TRBV29-1 and TRBJ1-2, with 8 bases lining up with TRBD1. Trimming took 8 bases from V and 8 from J; bases not matched to a gene: 13. Germline assignment: CDR1 SQVTM and CDR2 ANQGSEA. The CDR3 length is 13 residues.

The chain couples TRBV2 to TRBJ2-3; D is uncertain. The CDR3 extends over 16 amino acids. The V end was cut by 3 bases, the J end by 1 base, with 14 bases between. CDR1 SNHLY and CDR2 FYNNEI come from the germline V gene. DNA of the CDR3: TGTGCCAGCAGTGATCGTGGTACGGTACGCACAGATACGCAGTATTTT. It specifies CASSDRGTVRTDTQYF.

The chain couples TRBV27 to TRBJ2-1, with TRBD2 matching 7 bases. Trimming cost V 5 bases and J 6 bases; bases outside gene matches: 10. The V gene's germline CDR1 is MNHEY and CDR2 SMNVEV (reference sequence). The CDR3 extends over 15 amino acids. For the CDR3, the DNA is TGTGCCAGCAGTACAAGGACTAGTTTCCCCAATGAGCAGTTCTTC. Translating gives CASSTRTSFPNEQFF.

The rearrangement links TRBV27 to TRBJ2-1; maybe TRBD1 (5 bases). Looked up from germline, CDR1 is MNHEY and CDR2 is SMNVEV (reference sequence). V was trimmed by 8 bases and J by 5 bases, leaving 22 bases between them. The length of the CDR3 is 16 residues. CDR3 sequence (DNA): TGTGCCAGCTACTCCCTACCAGGGCATACGCACAATGAGCAGTTCTTC. Translating gives CASYSLPGHTHNEQFF.

This clone appeared a few times. The chain uses TRBV7-9 and TRBJ1-5, with D possibly being TRBD1 (6 bases). The CDR3 runs 16 residues. V was cut by 8 bases and J by 4 bases, with 21 bases left in between. Germline V lookup: CDR1 SEHNR, CDR2 FQNEAQ (reference sequence). The CDR3 DNA is TGTGCCAGCGGCGATATGCGACAGGCAGGAAATCAGCCCCAGCATTTT. Translation gives CASGDMRQAGNQPQHF.

This clone was counted a few times. One end of the junction does not line up with germline, which may come from a read error. The V gene is TRBV4-1, the J gene TRBJ2-1; TRBD2 agrees at 13 bases. There are 15 residues in the CDR3. Germline CDR1 and CDR2: MGHRA and YSYEKL. For the CDR3, the DNA is TGTGCCAGCAGCCAGGGGACTAGCGGGGTTTATGAGCAGTTCTTC. Its protein is CASSQGTSGVYEQFF.

This clone came up a few times. The gene calls are TRBV5-1 and TRBJ1-2, with a possible D match to TRBD1 (5 bases). This CDR3 has 15 amino acids. The V end lost 3 bases, the J end lost 8 bases, and 20 bases lay between the germline ends. Germline V gene lookup returns CDR1 SGHRS and CDR2 YFSETQ. CDR3 sequence (DNA): TGCGCCAGCAGCTCCTCCCGGGGAGGGGACGGGGGCTACACCTTC. The encoded protein is CASSSSRGGDGGYTF.